This T cell receptor beta chain was sequenced in a study of shared clonotypes between healthy human individuals. Whole-study context: A couple of women and a few men aged 18 to 49 made up the donors. The study's findings and limits: Sequencing depth was expected to affect clonotype sharing among donors.

CDR1 is SEHNR, CDR2 FQNEAQ, per germline (reference sequence). Germline trimming cut 5 bases from V and 0 bases from J; bases unmatched to any gene: 7. The CDR3 spans 15 residues. Profiled with immunoSEQ multiplex PCR; TCRdb holds only in-frame clones, not every one. The sample has around 88,000 clones, roughly two thirds seen once. On this clone: What it binds is unknown.

Sequenced input: memory CD8+ T cells sorted from blood. Sample subset: CD45RO+ cells pooled with CCR7-negative TemRA cells. The J gene is TRBJ2-7, the V gene TRBV7-9, with 7 nucleotides matching TRBD2. The receptor's source is a man younger than 45 in good health. The CDR3, as DNA: TGTGCCAGCAGCCCGCGGGACTATAGCTCCTACGAGCAGTACTTC. Translating gives CASSPRDYSSYEQYF.